This T cell receptor beta chain stems from a study of blood T cell repertoires in COVID-19. Study-wide context: The United States, Italy and Spain supplied acute and convalescent COVID-19 samples. T cells, B-cell-depleted T cells, or PBMCs supplied cDNA or gDNA.

Germline CDR1 reads LGHDT; CDR2 reads YNNKEL (reference sequence). The CDR3 totals 16 residues. V dropped 0 bases and J dropped 5; count of bases not matched to a gene: 8. In the authors' methods: By means of reference gene primer amplification, nucleated cell counts were estimated. This table comes from immunoSEQ multiplex PCR, and its TCRdb copy is limited to in-frame clones, with some not included. That table gives V, J and clone size, and the DNA gave D and trimming. The data hold tens of thousands of clones, with 75% to 95% observed a single time. V usage is TRBV3-1 (or the pseudogene TRBV3-2) and J usage is TRBJ2-5, with 8 bases identical to TRBD2. The sample taken for sequencing was peripheral blood. This TCR was recovered from a man of 80 years or more with acute or convalescent COVID-19. For the CDR3, the DNA is TGTGCCAGCAGCCAAGATCCCGGGGGGGGGCGTGAGACCCAGTACTTC. It yields the protein CASSQDPGGGRETQYF.